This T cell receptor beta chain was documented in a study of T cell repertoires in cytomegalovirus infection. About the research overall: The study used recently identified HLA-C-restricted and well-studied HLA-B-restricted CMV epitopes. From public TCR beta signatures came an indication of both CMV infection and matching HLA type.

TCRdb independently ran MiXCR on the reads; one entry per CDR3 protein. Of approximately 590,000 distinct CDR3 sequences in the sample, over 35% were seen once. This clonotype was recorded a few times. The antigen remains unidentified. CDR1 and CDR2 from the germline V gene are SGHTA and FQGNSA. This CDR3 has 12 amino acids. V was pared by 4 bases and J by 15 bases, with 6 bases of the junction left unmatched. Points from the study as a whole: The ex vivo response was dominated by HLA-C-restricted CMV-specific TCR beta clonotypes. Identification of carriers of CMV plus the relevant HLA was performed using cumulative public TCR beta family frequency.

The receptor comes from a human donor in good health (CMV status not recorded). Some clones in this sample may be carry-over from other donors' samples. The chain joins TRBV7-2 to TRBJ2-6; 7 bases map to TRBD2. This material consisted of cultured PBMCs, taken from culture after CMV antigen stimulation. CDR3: CASSSGLVGLTF. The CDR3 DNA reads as TGTGCCAGCAGCTCTGGACTAGTCGGCCTGACTTTC.